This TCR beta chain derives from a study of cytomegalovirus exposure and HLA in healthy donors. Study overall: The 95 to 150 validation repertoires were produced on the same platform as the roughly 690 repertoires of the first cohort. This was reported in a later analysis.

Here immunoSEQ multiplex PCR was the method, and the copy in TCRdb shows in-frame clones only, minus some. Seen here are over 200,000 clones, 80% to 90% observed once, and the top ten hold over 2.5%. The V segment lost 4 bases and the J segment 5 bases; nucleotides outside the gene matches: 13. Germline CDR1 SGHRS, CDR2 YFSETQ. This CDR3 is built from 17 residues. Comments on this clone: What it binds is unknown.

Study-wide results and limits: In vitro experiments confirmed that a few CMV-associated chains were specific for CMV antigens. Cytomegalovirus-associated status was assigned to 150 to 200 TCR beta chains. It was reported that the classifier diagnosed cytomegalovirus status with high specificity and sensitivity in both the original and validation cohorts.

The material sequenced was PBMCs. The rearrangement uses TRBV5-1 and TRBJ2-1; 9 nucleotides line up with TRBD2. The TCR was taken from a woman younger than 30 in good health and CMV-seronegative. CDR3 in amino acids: CASSPGLSSGRHNEQFF. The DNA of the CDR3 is TGCGCCAGCAGCCCGGGACTGAGTAGCGGGAGACACAATGAGCAGTTCTTC.